Listed below are T cell receptor beta chains from one sample, sequenced in a study of CD8+CD57+ T cells in acquired aplastic anemia. TCRdb recomputed calls from the reads with MiXCR, one row per CDR3 protein. Of around 130,000 distinct CDR3 sequences in the sample, around 48% are singletons; the top ten hold roughly 2.6%. Sequences were obtained from sorted CD4+, CD8+, or CD8+CD57+ T cells (not recorded which) from PBMCs. These receptors all stem from a human donor in good health, serving as a control. Both conserved end residues are part of each CDR3. D genes are given only for firm matches. Clone size is stated in some rows and not others, as once, few, many or a class when expanded.

j_gene | abundance | d_gene | v_gene | len | CDR3nt | CDR3aa
TRBJ1-2 | NA | NA | TRBV9 | 15 | TGTGCCAGCAGCGTAGATCCCCAGGGGAACTATGGCTACACCTTC | CASSVDPQGNYGYTF
TRBJ2-1 | many | TRBD2 | TRBV20-1 | 14 | TGCAGTGCGACTAGCGGGGGGTATGGGGATGAGCAGTTCTTC | CSATSGGYGDEQFF
TRBJ1-4 | once | NA | TRBV29-1 | 12 | TGCAGCGTTGCGGCTCTTGGTGAAAAACTGTTTTTT | CSVAALGEKLFF
TRBJ2-7 | NA | NA | TRBV15 | 16 | TGTGCCACCAGCAGAGATACCGGGCTCAGCTCCTACGAGCAGTACTTC | CATSRDTGLSSYEQYF
TRBJ1-1 | many | NA | TRBV6-2/TRBV6-3 | 15 | TGTGCCAGCAGTTCCTCCCGACAGGTTAACACTGAAGCTTTCTTT | CASSSSRQVNTEAFF
TRBJ2-2 | NA | NA | TRBV6-5 | 13 | TGTGCCAGCAGTTGGGGGGCGGGCGGGGAGCTGTTTTTT | CASSWGAGGELFF
TRBJ2-3 | NA | NA | TRBV29-1 | 15 | TGCAGCGTTTACAGGGTTGGTTTTGATCTAGATACGCAGTATTTT | CSVYRVGFDLDTQYF
TRBJ2-7 | NA | NA | TRBV9 | 12 | TGTGCCAGCAGCGACAGGGGAGGGGAGCAGTACTTC | CASSDRGGEQYF
TRBJ1-1 | NA | NA | TRBV15 | 13 | TGTGCCACCAGCAGAGATCGAGGGCTTGAAGCTTTCTTT | CATSRDRGLEAFF
TRBJ2-7 | NA | NA | TRBV2 | 12 | TGTGCCAGCGGCGAAGAGGGCCGAGGGGCATACTTC | CASGEEGRGAYF